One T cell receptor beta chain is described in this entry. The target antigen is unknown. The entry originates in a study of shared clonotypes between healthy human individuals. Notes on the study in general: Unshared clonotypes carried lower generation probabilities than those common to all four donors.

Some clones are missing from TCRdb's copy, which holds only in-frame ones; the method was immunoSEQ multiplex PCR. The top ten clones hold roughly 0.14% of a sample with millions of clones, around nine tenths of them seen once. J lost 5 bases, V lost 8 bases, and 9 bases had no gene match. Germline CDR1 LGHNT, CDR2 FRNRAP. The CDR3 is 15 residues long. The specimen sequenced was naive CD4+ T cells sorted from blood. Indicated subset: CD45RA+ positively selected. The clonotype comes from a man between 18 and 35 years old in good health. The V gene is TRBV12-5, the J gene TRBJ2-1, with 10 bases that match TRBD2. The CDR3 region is CASKREAGGHNEQFF. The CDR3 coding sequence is TGTGCTAGTAAGCGAGAAGCGGGAGGGCACAATGAGCAGTTCTTC.